These 26 T cell receptor beta chains came from one sample sequenced in a study of T cell responses to AZD1222 COVID-19 vaccine. Assay: immunoSEQ multiplex PCR; the TCRdb copy retains only in-frame clones and omits some. The repertoire includes 100,000 to 150,000 clones, roughly 90% of them detected once, and 4.2% sits in the top ten. Source: peripheral blood, taken on day 0 of AZD1222 vaccination. The receptor set was obtained from an adult in good health.

This chain uses TRBV27 with TRBJ1-4, with D tentatively TRBD1 (6 bases). Germline V gene sequence: CDR1 MNHEY, CDR2 SMNVEV (reference sequence). Trimming stripped 8 bases from V and 0 bases from J, with 13 bases between. The CDR3 totals 15 residues. The CDR3 DNA reads as TGTGCCAGCTATAGACAGGACGCAACTAATGAAAAACTGTTTTTT. Translation gives CASYRQDATNEKLFF.

V usage is TRBV27 and J usage is TRBJ2-1; maybe TRBD2 (5 bases). This CDR3 region has 17 residues. Germline lookup yields CDR1 MNHEY and CDR2 SMNVEV (reference sequence). Trimming pared 7 bases from V and 0 bases from J, leaving 19 bases between. The DNA for the CDR3 is TGTGCCAGCATCAAACCCCGCCGGGAAATCTCCTACAATGAGCAGTTCTTC. Its protein product is CASIKPRREISYNEQFF.

This chain connects TRBV29-1 to TRBJ1-3; D is uncertain. Trimming cost V 4 bases and J 0 bases, with 10 bases left between them. Germline V gene lookup returns CDR1 SQVTM and CDR2 ANQGSEA. The CDR3 is 14 amino acids. CDR3 DNA sequence: TGCAGCGTTGTGTCCAGGCGCTCTGGAAACACCATATATTTT. Amino acid sequence: CSVVSRRSGNTIYF.

The chain recombines TRBV24-1 with TRBJ2-7; the D call may be TRBD1 or TRBD2 (5 bases each). Trimming removed 3 bases from V and 4 bases from J, with 9 bases in between. CDR3 length: 13 amino acids. Germline-derived CDR1 and CDR2 are KGHDR and SFDVKD. The CDR3 sequence is CATSDPGSYEQYF. The CDR3 bases are TGTGCCACCAGTGATCCAGGGAGTTACGAGCAGTACTTC.

This clone has a handful of counts. The chain uses TRBV29-1 and TRBJ1-2; the D gene is possibly TRBD1 (5 bases). V was pared by 4 bases and J by 6 bases, with 18 bases between. CDR1 and CDR2 from the germline V gene are SQVTM and ANQGSEA. This CDR3 is built from 14 residues. This CDR3 reads CSVGGLRSSDGYTF. CDR3 DNA sequence: TGCAGCGTTGGGGGGTTGAGGTCCTCCGATGGCTACACCTTC.

The rearrangement joins TRBV5-1 to TRBJ2-1; either TRBD1 or TRBD2 may fit D (7 bases each). CDR3 length: 14 residues. Per the germline V gene, CDR1 is SGHRS and CDR2 is YFSETQ. V lost 4 bases, J lost 9 bases, and 17 bases lay in between. CDR3 sequence: CASSEGGTAGEQFF. Here the CDR3 DNA reads TGCGCCAGCAGCGAGGGGGGGACAGCTGGTGAGCAGTTCTTC.

The chain is built from TRBV18 and TRBJ1-2; D unresolved. Germline CDR1 KGHSH, CDR2 LQKENI. V was clipped by 3 bases and J by 3 bases, with 11 bases between them. The CDR3 contains 14 residues. The CDR3 is CASSPSTEDYGYTF. In nucleotides, the CDR3 is TGTGCCAGCTCACCGTCAACGGAGGACTATGGCTACACCTTC.

V usage is TRBV10-3 and J usage is TRBJ1-5; TRBD1 aligns across 7 bases. Germline CDR1 reads ENHRY; CDR2 reads SYGVKD. After removal of 6 bases from V and 9 bases from J, the junction contained 5 bases not matched to a gene. The length of the CDR3 is 12 residues. This chain's CDR3 is CAISRGAGPQHF. For the CDR3, the DNA is TGTGCCATCAGCAGGGGGGCTGGGCCCCAGCATTTT.

The rearrangement links TRBV18 to TRBJ1-4, with 7 nucleotides matching TRBD1. V was pared by 3 bases and J by 6 bases, with 1 base of the junction left unmatched. The CDR3 runs 13 residues. The germline V gene encodes CDR1 KGHSH and CDR2 LQKENI. The CDR3: CASSPGTDEKLFF. The CDR3 region has the DNA TGTGCCAGCTCACCCGGGACAGATGAAAAACTGTTTTTT.

This clone was detected a few times. The genes are TRBV3-1 (or the pseudogene TRBV3-2) and TRBJ2-1, with 8 bases lining up with TRBD2. Germline assignment: CDR1 LGHDT and CDR2 YNNKEL (reference sequence). This CDR3 region has 17 residues. V dropped 3 bases and J dropped 1; count of bases not matched to a gene: 8. The CDR3 is CASSHLGAGGSYNEQFF. In DNA, the CDR3 is TGTGCCAGCAGCCACCTTGGGGCGGGGGGTTCCTACAATGAGCAGTTCTTC.

This chain connects TRBV4-3 to TRBJ1-3; D not resolved. The germline CDR1 and CDR2 sequences are LGHNA and YSLEER. The CDR3 length is 16 residues. V lost 1 base and J lost 4, with 14 bases in between. The CDR3 is CASSQGRAHTGNTIYF. Written as DNA, the CDR3 is TGCGCCAGCAGCCAAGGCCGGGCCCACACGGGAAACACCATATATTTT.

The chain recombines TRBV6-5 with TRBJ2-3; TRBD2 aligns across 10 bases. V gave up 5 bases and J gave up 5 bases; unmatched junction bases: 7. From germline, CDR1 is MNHEY and CDR2 SVGAGI. The CDR3 loop spans 15 amino acids. CDR3 region: CASSPTSGVRDTQYF. CDR3 bases: TGTGCCAGCAGTCCCACTAGCGGGGTGCGAGATACGCAGTATTTT.

This clone was recorded only once. The chain joins TRBV7-9 to TRBJ2-7, with a weak D call TRBD2 (7 bases). From germline, CDR1 is SEHNR and CDR2 FQNEAQ (reference sequence). Trimming pared 4 bases from V and 4 bases from J, leaving 17 bases between. CDR3 size: 15 residues. The CDR3 nucleotides are TGTGCCAGCAGCTATAGACAGGCGGGGGAGTACGAGCAGTACTTC. Its protein is CASSYRQAGEYEQYF.

V and J are TRBV29-1 and TRBJ2-2, with D perhaps matching TRBD1 (6 bases). There are 14 residues in the CDR3. From germline, CDR1 is SQVTM and CDR2 ANQGSEA. Trimming left V 6 bases short and J 3 bases short, with 14 bases between. In nucleotides, the CDR3 is TGCAGCGTCCCACCACAGGGCGACACCGGGGAGCTGTTTTTT. Encoded protein: CSVPPQGDTGELFF.

V is TRBV7-6 and J is TRBJ2-1; a possible D gene is TRBD1 (5 bases). This CDR3 region has 16 residues. The germline V gene encodes CDR1 SGHVS and CDR2 FNYEAQ. The germline V and J ends were trimmed by 0 bases and 0 bases, with 9 bases remaining between them. The CDR3 sequence is CASSLAGPHSYNEQFF. The DNA for the CDR3 is TGTGCCAGCAGCTTAGCGGGGCCTCACTCCTACAATGAGCAGTTCTTC.

The rearrangement uses TRBV7-8 and TRBJ1-5; D is unclear. The CDR3 covers 13 residues. Germline V lookup: CDR1 SGHVS, CDR2 FQNEAQ. The ends were cut back, 4 bases at V and 8 bases at J, with 12 bases in the middle. As DNA, the CDR3 is TGTGCCAGCAGCTCGACCCCCCTGGAGCCCCAGCATTTT. Residues: CASSSTPLEPQHF.

This clone was counted a single time. The chain uses TRBV5-1 and TRBJ2-1; D remains unclear. The CDR3 runs to 12 residues. Trimming pared 0 bases from V and 10 bases from J, leaving 8 bases between. The germline gives CDR1 SGHRS, CDR2 YFSETQ. As DNA, the CDR3 is TGCGCCAGCAGCTTGGCGTTTCGGGAGCAGTTCTTC. This translates into CASSLAFREQFF.

The table lists this clone with a count of one. The chain couples TRBV5-4 to TRBJ1-2; D not resolved. Trimming removed 0 bases from V and 7 bases from J, with 13 bases in between. This CDR3 region has 14 residues. Germline values: CDR1 SGHNT, CDR2 YYREEE (reference sequence). CDR3 nucleotides: TGTGCCAGCAGCTTGGACACCTTAGGCGGTGGCTACACCTTC. As protein: CASSLDTLGGGYTF. Filled out from reference TRBV5-4 and TRBJ1-2, the complete variable domain reads ETGVTQSPTHLIKTRGQQVTLRCSSQSGHNTVSWYQQALGQGPQFIFQYYREEENGRGNFPPRFSGLQFPNYSSELNVNALELDDSALYLCASSLDTLGGGYTFGSGTRLTVV.

J is TRBJ1-1 and V is TRBV7-3, with 8 bases fitting TRBD1. Germline values: CDR1 SGHTA, CDR2 FQGTGA. Trimming took 5 bases from V and 3 from J; bases not matched to a gene: 8. The CDR3 spans 15 residues. CDR3 sequence reads: CASSPKAGGYTEAFF. In DNA form, the CDR3 reads TGTGCCAGCAGCCCCAAGGCAGGGGGCTACACTGAAGCTTTCTTT. Full variable domain (rest looked up from reference TRBV7-3 and TRBJ1-1): GAGVSQTPSNKVTEKGKYVELRCDPISGHTALYWYRQSLGQGPEFLIYFQGTGAADDSGLPNDRFFAVRPEGSVSTLKIQRTERGDSAVYLCASSPKAGGYTEAFFGQGTRLTVV.

J is TRBJ2-1 and V is TRBV11-3, with D possibly being TRBD1 (5 bases). The CDR3 length is 16 residues. The germline V gene encodes CDR1 SGHNT and CDR2 YENEEA. The V end lost 1 base, the J end lost 8 bases, and 18 bases lay between the germline ends. CDR3 amino acids: CASSLGFDSTGHEQFF. CDR3 in DNA: TGTGCCAGCAGCTTAGGGTTCGACAGTACGGGCCATGAGCAGTTCTTC.

The chain couples TRBV6-1 to TRBJ2-3; no firm D call. This CDR3 spans 17 amino acids. Trimming removed 2 bases from V and 2 bases from J, with 17 bases in between. Per germline, CDR1 MNHNS and CDR2 SASEGT. CDR3 sequence (DNA): TGTGCCAGCAGTGAAATACGGTTGAACAGACCCACAGATACGCAGTATTTT. Its protein product is CASSEIRLNRPTDTQYF.

The J gene is TRBJ2-2, the V gene TRBV7-2, with a tentative D call TRBD2 (5 bases). The V end was cut by 4 bases, the J end by 8 bases, with 11 bases between. Germline loops: CDR1 SGHTA, CDR2 FQGNSA. The CDR3 runs 13 residues. The CDR3 nucleotides read TGTGCCAGCAGCTCCTTCGAGGGAGGGGAGCTGTTTTTT. As protein: CASSSFEGGELFF.

The chain couples TRBV28 to TRBJ1-1; no clear D. This CDR3 is built from 10 residues. Germline V gene data show CDR1 as MDHEN and CDR2 as SYDVKM. The ends were cut back, 10 bases at V and 11 bases at J, with 14 bases in the middle. CDR3 bases: TGTGCCACCGTAGGGTACCAGGCTTTCTTT. This codes for CATVGYQAFF.

The chain recombines TRBV24-1 with TRBJ1-1; D unresolved. The CDR3 has 12 residues. Germline CDR1 KGHDR, CDR2 SFDVKD. Trimming cost V 10 bases and J 3 bases, with 11 bases left between them. CDR3 nucleotides: TGTGCCACAGCCGGGGAAGACACTGAAGCTTTCTTT. Translating it yields CATAGEDTEAFF.

The V gene is TRBV2, the J gene TRBJ2-6, with 7 bases identical to TRBD2. J gave up 0 bases and V 2 bases, and 4 bases lay outside the gene matches. Germline values: CDR1 SNHLY, CDR2 FYNNEI. The CDR3 contains 17 residues. CDR3 in amino acids: CASSEWGGGSGANVLTF. The CDR3 DNA reads TGTGCCAGCAGTGAATGGGGGGGTGGCTCTGGGGCCAACGTCCTGACTTTC.

CDR3 residues: CASSPNDHEQYF. The CDR3 nucleotides are TGTGCCAGCAGTCCTAATGATCACGAGCAGTACTTC. This chain connects TRBV12-3 or TRBV12-4 to TRBJ2-7, with no clear D. The V end lost 5 bases, the J end lost 5 bases, and 10 bases lay between the germline ends. The CDR3 is made up of 12 amino acids.